Shown below are 21 T cell receptor beta chains from a single sample sequenced in a study of T cell responses to AZD1222 COVID-19 vaccine. Measured with immunoSEQ multiplex PCR; TCRdb has only the in-frame clones, and not every one. The sample lists about 85,000 clones; more than 90% were seen once. Sequenced here: peripheral blood, sampled on day 0 of AZD1222 vaccination. These receptors came from an adult in good health.

The V call is TRBV2, the J call TRBJ1-3, with 9 bases lining up with TRBD1. V shed 11 bases and J 1 base; nucleotides not matched to a gene: 3. CDR1 and CDR2 from the germline V gene are SNHLY and FYNNEI. The CDR3 is 13 amino acids. CDR3 sequence (DNA): TGTGCCGGGGACAGGGTTTCTGGAAACACCATATATTTT. Translation gives CAGDRVSGNTIYF.

The chain recombines TRBV4-1 with TRBJ1-1; TRBD1 is a possible D gene (5 bases). The CDR3 sequence is 14 residues long. Trimming shortened V by 3 bases and J by 4 bases, and 12 bases separated the two germline ends. Germline V lookup: CDR1 MGHRA, CDR2 YSYEKL. CDR3 region: CASSHRGDGTEAFF. In nucleotides, the CDR3 is TGCGCCAGCAGCCACCGGGGGGATGGCACTGAAGCTTTCTTT.

The chain combines TRBV3-1 (or the pseudogene TRBV3-2) with TRBJ2-1; 8 bases map to TRBD2. V was clipped by 1 base and J by 0 bases; unmatched bases: 2. Looked up from germline, CDR1 is LGHDT and CDR2 is YNNKEL (reference sequence). CDR3 length: 16 residues. CDR3 bases: TGTGCCAGCAGCCAAGGACTAGCGCACTCCTACAATGAGCAGTTCTTC. Translation gives CASSQGLAHSYNEQFF.

This clone was counted once. The chain carries TRBV18 and TRBJ1-1; possibly TRBD1 for D (6 bases). This CDR3 has 11 amino acids. V gave up 5 bases and J gave up 10 bases, with 11 bases separating them. Germline CDR1 KGHSH, CDR2 LQKENI. In DNA form, the CDR3 reads TGTGCCAGCTCAGGGACATTAGGAGCTTTCTTT. It codes for CASSGTLGAFF.

V and J are TRBV6-5 and TRBJ1-5; D is unresolved. V was cut by 2 bases and J by 0 bases, with 8 bases left in between. The CDR3 totals 15 residues. Germline CDR1 and CDR2: MNHEY and SVGAGI. The CDR3 DNA reads as TGTGCCAGCAGTTACGGGGTAGATAGCAATCAGCCCCAGCATTTT. It yields the protein CASSYGVDSNQPQHF.

The chain recombines TRBV12-3 or TRBV12-4 with TRBJ1-1; D remains unclear. CDR3 length: 13 amino acids. Trimming cost V 5 bases and J 5 bases, with 12 bases left between them. Here the CDR3 reads CASSPPGRTEAFF. CDR3 bases: TGTGCCAGCAGTCCTCCAGGACGGACTGAAGCTTTCTTT.

This clone was counted a single time. The chain combines TRBV2 with TRBJ1-1; D unresolved. Germline V gene data show CDR1 as SNHLY and CDR2 as FYNNEI. Between the trimmed V and J ends, which lost 7 bases and 0 bases, there was a span of 6 bases. This CDR3 is 12 amino acids long. The chain's CDR3 is CASTAMNTEAFF. The CDR3 nucleotides read TGTGCCAGCACTGCGATGAACACTGAAGCTTTCTTT.

This sequence joins TRBV28 and TRBJ2-7; D may be TRBD1 (5 bases). In germline, CDR1 is MDHEN, CDR2 SYDVKM. Trimming cost V 3 bases and J 1 base, with 10 bases left between them. The CDR3 totals 14 residues. The CDR3: CASSFPGPSYEQYF. The DNA of the CDR3 is TGTGCCAGCAGTTTTCCAGGGCCATCCTACGAGCAGTACTTC. The whole variable domain, remainder taken from reference TRBV28 and TRBJ2-7, is DVKVTQSSRYLVKRTGEKVFLECVQDMDHENMFWYRQDPGLGLRLIYFSYDVKMKEKGDIPEGYSVSREKKERFSLILESASTNQTSMYLCASSFPGPSYEQYFGPGTRLTVT.

The V call is TRBV5-4, the J call TRBJ2-2, with 7 bases lining up with TRBD1. The trim removed 3 bases at V and 0 bases at J, leaving 2 bases unmatched. CDR3 length: 15 amino acids. Germline CDR1 is SGHNT and CDR2 is YYREEE (reference sequence). For the CDR3, the DNA is TGTGCCAGCAGCTCCGGGACAGCGAACACCGGGGAGCTGTTTTTT. Its protein product is CASSSGTANTGELFF. Based on the CDR3 plus reference TRBV5-4 and TRBJ2-2, the full variable domain is ETGVTQSPTHLIKTRGQQVTLRCSSQSGHNTVSWYQQALGQGPQFIFQYYREEENGRGNFPPRFSGLQFPNYSSELNVNALELDDSALYLCASSSGTANTGELFFGEGSRLTVL.

This clone was seen a single time. V usage is TRBV19 and J usage is TRBJ1-4; no clear D. CDR3 length equals 14 residues. CDR1 and CDR2 from the germline V gene are LNHDA and SQIVND (reference sequence). With 5 bases removed from V and 5 bases from J, the gap between germline ends came to 12 bases. DNA of the CDR3: TGTGCCAGTAGTTCTGGACGGTGGAATGAAAAACTGTTTTTT. Amino acids: CASSSGRWNEKLFF. Based on the CDR3 plus reference TRBV19 and TRBJ1-4, the full variable domain is DGGITQSPKYLFRKEGQNVTLSCEQNLNHDAMYWYRQDPGQGLRLIYYSQIVNDFQKGDIAEGYSVSREKKESFPLTVTSAQKNPTAFYLCASSSGRWNEKLFFGSGTQLSVL.

V gene TRBV7-2 combines with J gene TRBJ2-7; 9 bases are a match to TRBD1. Germline loops: CDR1 SGHTA, CDR2 FQGNSA. V gave up 0 bases and J gave up 5 bases; unmatched junction bases: 8. The CDR3 extends over 16 amino acids. DNA for the CDR3: TGTGCCAGCAGCTTAGCGACGGGGACAGGGACCCACGAGCAGTACTTC. The encoded protein is CASSLATGTGTHEQYF.

The chain has TRBV5-6 and TRBJ1-3; weak D call: TRBD1 (6 bases). V dropped 0 bases and J dropped 9 bases, with 22 bases sitting between them. CDR1 is SGHDT, CDR2 YYEEEE, per germline. The CDR3 loop spans 17 amino acids. The DNA of the CDR3 is TGTGCCAGCAGCTTGGATGTTGGGGGCGGCGTGACTGGCACCATATATTTT. This translates into CASSLDVGGGVTGTIYF.

This clone was seen just once. V and J are TRBV6-6 and TRBJ1-2; tentatively, D is TRBD1 (6 bases). The germline CDR1 and CDR2 sequences are MNHNY and SVGAGI (reference sequence). V was pared by 2 bases and J by 0 bases, with 10 bases between. The CDR3 sequence is 15 residues long. CDR3 residues: CASSYRGSANYGYTF. Here the CDR3 DNA reads TGTGCCAGCAGTTACAGGGGGAGTGCTAACTATGGCTACACCTTC.

The CDR3 DNA reads TGTGCCAGCAGCAAACCGGCTGGAAACACCATATATTTT. It is translated as CASSKPAGNTIYF. The chain has TRBV5-4 and TRBJ1-3; D is unresolved. There are 13 residues in the CDR3. The V end was cut by 4 bases, the J end by 2 bases, with 7 bases between. Germline-derived CDR1 and CDR2 are SGHNT and YYREEE (reference sequence). Together with reference TRBV5-4 and TRBJ1-3, the CDR3 gives the full variable domain: ETGVTQSPTHLIKTRGQQVTLRCSSQSGHNTVSWYQQALGQGPQFIFQYYREEENGRGNFPPRFSGLQFPNYSSELNVNALELDDSALYLCASSKPAGNTIYFGEGSWLTVV.

The CDR3 nucleotides are TGTGCCAGCAGTTCGGACGAGAACACTGAAGCTTTCTTT. It specifies CASSSDENTEAFF. The V gene is TRBV12-3 or TRBV12-4, the J gene TRBJ1-1; no firm D call. CDR3 length: 13 amino acids. V shed 4 bases and J shed 1 base, with 7 bases lying between them.

The CDR3 region has the DNA TGTGCCAGCAGCCAAGGGAGTGAAAAACTGTTTTTT. It is translated as CASSQGSEKLFF. The chain joins TRBV14 to TRBJ1-4; D remains ambiguous. Trimming left V 1 base short and J 7 bases short, with 4 bases between. Per germline, CDR1 SGHDN and CDR2 FVKESK. The CDR3 is 12 residues long.

V and J are TRBV6-5 and TRBJ1-4; TRBD1 aligns across 10 bases. This CDR3 region has 14 residues. In germline, CDR1 is MNHEY, CDR2 SVGAGI. The trim removed 5 bases at V and 7 bases at J, leaving 4 bases unmatched. CDR3 sequence reads: CASSPGQGLEKLFF. In DNA form, the CDR3 reads TGTGCCAGCAGTCCGGGACAGGGGCTTGAAAAACTGTTTTTT.

This chain connects TRBV30 to TRBJ2-3; D not certain. Germline assignment: CDR1 GTSNPN and CDR2 SVGIG (reference sequence). The V end lost 5 bases, the J end lost 0 bases, and 3 bases lay between the germline ends. This CDR3 spans 11 amino acids. The CDR3 loop reads CAWASTDTQYF. The CDR3 DNA is TGTGCCTGGGCCAGCACAGATACGCAGTATTTT.

This chain joins TRBV30 and TRBJ1-1; D remains ambiguous. Germline assignment: CDR1 GTSNPN and CDR2 SVGIG (reference sequence). V lost 4 bases and J 1 base, leaving 7 bases between the germline ends. This CDR3 has 12 amino acids. In DNA form, the CDR3 reads TGTGCCTGGACGGCGGGGAACACTGAAGCTTTCTTT. Protein: CAWTAGNTEAFF.

This clone was detected once. The chain is built from TRBV6-1 and TRBJ2-5; 7 bases align to TRBD2. Trimming removed 1 base from V and 2 bases from J; junction bases left unmatched: 1. CDR1 and CDR2 (germline): MNHNS, SASEGT. The CDR3 extends over 14 amino acids. CDR3 loop: CASSEGGSQETQYF. For the CDR3, the DNA is TGTGCCAGCAGTGAAGGCGGGAGTCAAGAGACCCAGTACTTC.

The chain uses TRBV3-1 (or the pseudogene TRBV3-2) and TRBJ2-1, with 11 bases fitting TRBD2. CDR3 length: 15 amino acids. J lost 10 bases, V lost 7 bases, and 12 bases had no gene match. Per the germline V gene, CDR1 is LGHDT and CDR2 is YNNKEL (reference sequence). The CDR3 reads CASTLSVAGGVEQFF. The CDR3, as DNA: TGTGCCAGCACCCTTTCGGTAGCGGGGGGGGTAGAGCAGTTCTTC.